The TCR beta chain under discussion was sequenced for a study of T cells in tumors after PD-1 blockade. Study-level information: Patients had no prior checkpoint blockade, systemic immunosuppressants, or anti-cancer therapy within 4 weeks. A subset received ongoing vismodegib 150 mg daily alongside anti-PD-1 therapy. Findings and limits, study-wide: About 41% of tumor TCR clonotypes were also found in blood.

Input was roughly 550 ng to 6,500 ng of genomic DNA from tumor or blood. With respect to this clone: Its matching antigen is unknown.

This CDR3 comprises 11 residues. Germline CDR1 reads SEHNR; CDR2 reads FQNEAQ (reference sequence). V lost 3 bases to trimming and J lost 6 bases, with 5 bases between them. Here immunoSEQ multiplex PCR was the method, and the copy in TCRdb shows in-frame clones only, minus some. The sample shows almost 35,000 clones, 73% of them seen only once. The input for sequencing was PBMCs, taken after anti-PD-1 treatment. This sequence was found in a human donor with basal cell carcinoma. The V and J genes are TRBV7-9 and TRBJ1-2; D call uncertain. CDR3 region: CASSFGDGYTF. The CDR3 region has the DNA TGTGCCAGCAGCTTTGGGGATGGCTACACCTTC.